A selection of T cell receptor beta chains follows, all from one sample in a study of cytomegalovirus exposure and HLA in healthy donors. The protocol was immunoSEQ multiplex PCR, while the TCRdb copy is restricted to in-frame clones and leaves out a portion. The sample yields about 150,000 clones, approximately 86% seen once. The sequenced material came from PBMCs. The receptors originated from a young man in good health and CMV-seropositive. Both conserved end residues are part of each CDR3. A D gene is named only where the DNA matches it firmly. A row's size may be missing; if present it is once, few, many or a size class.

TRBD1	TRBJ2-4	TRBV4-1	-	CASSPQDRGIAKNIQYF	TGCGCCAGCAGCCCCCAGGACAGGGGGATAGCCAAAAACATTCAGTACTTC
-	TRBJ1-2	TRBV4-1	-	CASSQGGGDGYTF	TGCGCCAGCAGCCAAGGGGGCGGGGATGGCTACACCTTC
-	TRBJ2-5	TRBV6-6	once	CASSRGTQYF	TGTGCCAGCAGTCGGGGGACCCAGTACTTC
TRBD2	TRBJ2-2	TRBV11-3	-	CASSFGGRGITNTGELFF	TGTGCCAGCAGCTTCGGCGGGAGGGGAATTACGAACACCGGGGAGCTGTTTTTT
-	TRBJ2-1	TRBV2	-	CASSERSRVGGSYNEQFF	TGTGCCAGCAGTGAGCGATCCCGCGTGGGGGGCTCCTACAATGAGCAGTTCTTC
TRBD2	TRBJ2-3	TRBV27	-	CASSPGLAGGLRVGTDTQYF	TGTGCCAGCAGTCCGGGACTAGCGGGGGGGTTGCGAGTGGGCACAGATACGCAGTATTTT
TRBD2	TRBJ2-1	TRBV27	-	CASRPVTSGSSYNEQFF	TGTGCCAGCAGGCCGGTGACTAGCGGGAGCTCCTACAATGAGCAGTTCTTC
-	TRBJ2-2	TRBV29-1	-	CSVVHRLNTGELFF	TGCAGCGTTGTTCACAGGCTGAACACCGGGGAGCTGTTTTTT
-	TRBJ1-1	TRBV7-8	-	CASSLPNTLNTEAFF	TGTGCCAGCAGCTTACCGAACACCCTGAACACTGAAGCTTTCTTT
-	TRBJ1-2	TRBV27	-	CASSSQGRYGYTF	TGTGCCAGCAGTTCTCAGGGTCGCTATGGCTACACCTTC
-	TRBJ2-3	TRBV5-5	once	CASSGPGSTDTQYF	TGTGCCAGCAGCGGCCCAGGGAGCACAGATACGCAGTATTTT
TRBD2	TRBJ2-1	TRBV14	-	CASSTGELAGYNEQFF	TGTGCCAGCAGCACTGGGGAACTAGCGGGGTACAATGAGCAGTTCTTC
-	TRBJ1-2	TRBV4-3	-	CASSQDPQGRGGYTF	TGCGCCAGCAGCCAAGATCCGCAGGGTAGGGGTGGCTACACCTTC
-	TRBJ2-1	TRBV19	-	CASQDRGSYNEQFF	TGTGCCAGTCAGGACCGGGGCTCCTACAATGAGCAGTTCTTC
TRBD1	TRBJ1-2	TRBV5-1	few	CASTEGQGDRYTF	TGCGCCAGCACCGAGGGACAGGGCGATCGCTACACCTTC
TRBD1	TRBJ1-2	TRBV7-9	-	CASSKTGGDGYTF	TGTGCCAGCAGCAAAACAGGGGGGGATGGCTACACCTTC
TRBD1	TRBJ2-1	TRBV7-8	-	CASSPGGPYNEQFF	TGTGCCAGCAGCCCAGGGGGACCTTACAATGAGCAGTTCTTC
TRBD2	TRBJ2-3	TRBV11-2	-	CASRRRTSEADTQYF	TGTGCCAGCAGACGTAGGACTAGCGAGGCAGATACGCAGTATTTT
-	TRBJ1-1	TRBV5-1	-	CASFRDTKNTEAFF	TGCGCCAGCTTTCGGGACACCAAGAACACTGAAGCTTTCTTT
TRBD1	TRBJ2-7	TRBV28	-	CASSVTGTGGYEQYF	TGTGCCAGCAGCGTCACCGGGACAGGGGGATACGAGCAGTACTTC
-	TRBJ1-1	TRBV2	-	CASSLLTVNTEAFF	TGTGCCAGCAGTTTATTAACAGTGAACACTGAAGCTTTCTTT
-	TRBJ2-7	TRBV10-2	-	CASSKSRREDEQYF	TGCGCCAGCAGTAAGTCGCGGCGAGAGGACGAGCAGTACTTC
-	TRBJ1-6	TRBV19	-	CASSSSLSSYNSPLHF	TGTGCCAGTAGTTCGTCCCTGAGCTCCTATAATTCACCCCTCCACTTT
-	TRBJ1-2	TRBV6-5	-	CASSGGGEINYGYTF	TGTGCCAGCAGTGGAGGGGGGGAGATTAACTATGGCTACACCTTC
-	TRBJ1-1	TRBV27	-	CASSIEQGSTFF	TGTGCCAGCAGTATTGAACAGGGCTCGACTTTCTTT
-	TRBJ1-3	TRBV19	-	CASSISRTGSGNTIYF	TGTGCCAGTAGTATATCCCGGACTGGCTCTGGAAACACCATATATTTT
TRBD1	TRBJ2-6	TRBV19	-	CASTIDRASGANVLTF	TGTGCCAGTACAATCGACAGGGCCTCTGGGGCCAACGTCCTGACTTTC
-	TRBJ1-1	TRBV6-5	-	CASTGQAGWVAEAFF	TGTGCCAGCACCGGCCAGGCAGGATGGGTCGCTGAAGCTTTCTTT
TRBD2	TRBJ2-7	TRBV6-1	-	CASRELGTSGKSLRSVDFEQYF	TGTGCCAGCAGGGAATTAGGGACTAGCGGGAAATCTCTGCGTTCTGTCGATTTCGAGCAGTACTTC
-	TRBJ1-2	TRBV25-1	-	CASSGGRGGYTF	TGTGCCAGCAGTGGGGGCCGGGGGGGCTACACCTTC
-	TRBJ1-3	TRBV18	once	CASSPPDVGLLSGNTIYF	TGTGCCAGCTCACCACCGGATGTGGGGCTGCTCTCTGGAAACACCATATATTTT
-	TRBJ1-4	TRBV14	-	CASSSSGTRIGEKLFF	TGTGCCAGCAGCTCCTCCGGGACACGGATTGGAGAAAAACTGTTTTTT
-	TRBJ2-1	TRBV7-9	-	CASSRAGPESRYEQFF	TGTGCCAGCTCCCGGGCGGGGCCGGAGAGCAGGTATGAGCAGTTCTTC
TRBD2	TRBJ2-3	TRBV27	-	CASLRAGASTDTQYF	TGTGCCAGCCTCAGGGCGGGAGCGAGCACAGATACGCAGTATTTT
-	TRBJ2-7	TRBV28	-	CASSPPRPRDYEQYF	TGTGCCAGCAGTCCGCCGAGGCCCCGGGACTACGAGCAGTACTTC
-	TRBJ2-7	TRBV7-2	-	CASSRSTGSYEQYF	TGTGCCAGCAGCAGATCGACAGGAAGCTACGAGCAGTACTTC
-	TRBJ2-5	TRBV5-1	-	CASRGAETQYF	TGCGCCAGCCGGGGGGCTGAGACCCAGTACTTC
TRBD2	TRBJ2-1	TRBV7-3	-	CASSITSGPYNEQFF	TGTGCCAGCAGCATAACTAGCGGGCCATACAATGAGCAGTTCTTC
-	TRBJ1-3	TRBV5-1	-	CASAGSGNTIYF	TGCGCCAGCGCAGGCTCTGGAAACACCATATATTTT
TRBD2	TRBJ2-2	TRBV2	once	CASSEWRELTGELFF	TGTGCCAGCAGTGAATGGCGGGAGCTCACCGGGGAGCTGTTTTTT
-	TRBJ1-2	TRBV6-5	-	CASRTGKGYGYTF	TGTGCCAGCAGAACAGGGAAGGGCTATGGCTACACCTTC
TRBD1	TRBJ1-1	TRBV18	-	CASSPTGGSTEAFF	TGTGCCAGCTCACCCACAGGGGGTAGCACTGAAGCTTTCTTT
-	TRBJ1-1	TRBV7-2	-	CASSPQWVNTEAFF	TGTGCCAGCAGCCCACAGTGGGTCAACACTGAAGCTTTCTTT
-	TRBJ1-2	TRBV6-6	-	CASIPYGGGYTF	TGTGCCAGCATCCCCTATGGAGGTGGCTACACCTTC
TRBD1	TRBJ1-3	TRBV11-2	-	CASSPRQGAVYF	TGTGCCAGCAGCCCTCGACAGGGCGCCGTATATTTT
-	TRBJ1-4	TRBV18	-	CASSPFLGLNEKLFF	TGTGCCAGCTCACCATTTCTAGGACTGAATGAAAAACTGTTTTTT
-	TRBJ2-3	TRBV27	-	CASSFSSVTDTQYF	TGTGCCAGCAGTTTTTCCAGTGTCACAGATACGCAGTATTTT
TRBD1	TRBJ2-7	TRBV27	-	CASRGILGQAYYEQYF	TGTGCCAGCAGGGGTATTCTGGGACAGGCTTATTACGAGCAGTACTTC
-	TRBJ1-1	TRBV18	-	CASSPYSTEAFF	TGTGCCAGCTCCCCATATAGCACTGAAGCTTTCTTT
TRBD2	TRBJ2-1	TRBV30	-	CAWTSGSTEYNEQFF	TGTGCCTGGACTAGCGGGAGTACGGAATACAATGAGCAGTTCTTC
TRBD1	TRBJ1-6	TRBV7-2	few	CASSPPGQGRSSPLHF	TGTGCCAGCAGCCCCCCGGGACAGGGGAGGAGTTCACCCCTCCACTTT
-	TRBJ2-2	TRBV6-5	few	CASSYRTANPTGELFF	TGTGCCAGCAGTTACCGGACAGCGAACCCTACCGGGGAGCTGTTTTTT
-	TRBJ2-2	TRBV5-1	-	CASSLEQVTTGELFF	TGCGCCAGCAGCTTGGAACAGGTGACCACCGGGGAGCTGTTTTTT